Following are 29 T cell receptor beta chains from one sample sequenced in a study of blood T cell repertoires in COVID-19. TCRdb keeps only in-frame clones here, not all; method: immunoSEQ multiplex PCR. The sample lists just under 60,000 clones, just over 85% occurring once. Sequencing input: peripheral blood. The receptors derive from a man aged 55 to 70 with acute or convalescent COVID-19.

The chain recombines TRBV3-1 (or the pseudogene TRBV3-2) with TRBJ1-1; the D is unclear. V lost 5 bases, J lost 4 bases, and 11 bases lay in between. This CDR3 is built from 13 residues. Germline V lookup: CDR1 LGHDT, CDR2 YNNKEL (reference sequence). The CDR3 protein is CASSNRLGTEAFF. For the CDR3, the DNA is TGTGCCAGCAGCAACCGACTTGGCACTGAAGCTTTCTTT.

The V call is TRBV6-6, the J call TRBJ2-5, with 8 bases identical to TRBD1. Germline CDR1 reads MNHNY; CDR2 reads SVGAGI (reference sequence). This CDR3 is 15 amino acids long. After removal of 6 bases from V and 4 bases from J, the junction contained 10 bases not matched to a gene. CDR3 sequence reads: CASRDPGQGIETQYF. As DNA, the CDR3 is TGTGCCAGCAGGGACCCAGGACAGGGAATAGAGACCCAGTACTTC.

The CDR3 DNA sequence: TGTGCCAGCAGTTTCACTAGCGGGCCTACCGGGGAGCTGTTTTTT. It translates to CASSFTSGPTGELFF. The V call is TRBV7-3, the J call TRBJ2-2, with 9 nucleotides matching TRBD2. Per germline, CDR1 SGHTA and CDR2 FQGTGA. The V and J ends lost 6 bases and 5 bases, in that order; junction bases with no gene match: 7. The CDR3 runs to 15 residues.

This clone was detected once. The V call is TRBV7-8, the J call TRBJ2-5; TRBD2 matches 10 bases. Germline CDR1 is SGHVS and CDR2 is FQNEAQ. The CDR3 consists of 17 residues. The V segment lost 4 bases and the J segment 5 bases; nucleotides outside the gene matches: 13. CDR3 protein: CASSYRASGRALETQYF. The CDR3 nucleotides are TGTGCCAGCAGCTACCGGGCCAGCGGGAGGGCCCTCGAGACCCAGTACTTC.

This chain joins TRBV12-3 or TRBV12-4 and TRBJ2-1, with no clear D. V was shortened by 6 bases and J by 8 bases, with 5 bases between the two germline ends. CDR3 size: 10 residues. CDR3 protein: CASSDYEQFF. The CDR3 region has the DNA TGTGCCAGCAGCGACTATGAGCAGTTCTTC.

The chain joins TRBV5-1 to TRBJ2-2; TRBD1 matches 10 bases. CDR3 size: 16 residues. The ends lost 4 bases at V and 4 bases at J; junction bases unmatched: 7. The germline V gene has CDR1 SGHRS and CDR2 YFSETQ. For the CDR3, the DNA is TGCGCCAGCAGCCACGACAGGGGGCCTACCACCGGGGAGCTGTTTTTT. This gives the protein CASSHDRGPTTGELFF.

The genes are TRBV11-2 and TRBJ1-2; D remains unclear. The CDR3 sequence is 15 residues long. Germline CDR1 and CDR2: SGHAT and FQNNGV. Trimming removed 5 bases from V and 4 bases from J, with 17 bases in between. The CDR3 region has the DNA TGTGCCAGCAGCCCCGAAGAACGGGGAACCTATGGCTACACCTTC. Protein product: CASSPEERGTYGYTF. The full variable domain, rest sourced from reference TRBV11-2 and TRBJ1-2, is EAGVAQSPRYKIIEKRQSVAFWCNPISGHATLYWYQQILGQGPKLLIQFQNNGVVDDSQLPKDRFSAERLKGVDSTLKIQPAKLEDSAVYLCASSPEERGTYGYTFGSGTRLTVV.

Written as DNA, the CDR3 is TGTGCCTGGAGTGGAGGGACAGGGCGCAACGAGCAGTACTTC. Protein sequence: CAWSGGTGRNEQYF. The rearrangement uses TRBV30 and TRBJ2-7; TRBD1 agrees at 9 bases. Germline-derived CDR1 and CDR2 are GTSNPN and SVGIG (reference sequence). J gave up 5 bases and V 1 base, and 6 bases lay outside the gene matches. The CDR3 runs to 14 residues.

This chain connects TRBV7-9 to TRBJ2-5; 9 nucleotides match TRBD1. Losses at the gene ends were 3 bases for V and 5 bases for J; bases not matched to a gene: 4. The CDR3 consists of 14 residues. The V gene's germline CDR1 is SEHNR and CDR2 FQNEAQ (reference sequence). The CDR3 sequence: CASSFRQGGETQYF. DNA of the CDR3: TGTGCCAGCAGCTTTCGACAGGGGGGGGAGACCCAGTACTTC.

V is TRBV5-1 and J is TRBJ2-3; 11 bases are a match to TRBD2. The CDR3 has 16 residues. The junction had 0 bases not matched to a gene; V was cut back by 0 bases and J by 0 bases. The germline CDR1 and CDR2 sequences are SGHRS and YFSETQ. CDR3 residues: CASSLGTSGSTDTQYF. CDR3 coding DNA: TGCGCCAGCAGCTTGGGGACTAGCGGGAGCACAGATACGCAGTATTTT.

V is TRBV27 and J is TRBJ2-2, with unresolved D. The CDR3 sequence is 15 residues long. V lost 3 bases to trimming and J lost 5 bases, with 13 bases between them. Per the germline V gene, CDR1 is MNHEY and CDR2 is SMNVEV (reference sequence). The CDR3 reads CASSFILGRTGELFF. CDR3 bases: TGTGCCAGCAGTTTTATCCTAGGTAGAACCGGGGAGCTGTTTTTT.

The V and J genes are TRBV20-1 and TRBJ1-4; no reliable D call. Trimming shortened V by 6 bases and J by 5 bases, and 7 bases separated the two germline ends. Germline CDR1 is DFQATT and CDR2 is SNEGSKA (reference sequence). The CDR3 runs to 11 residues. The CDR3 coding sequence is TGCAGTGCCCCTCTAAATGAAAAACTGTTTTTT. This codes for CSAPLNEKLFF.

This clone showed up just a few times. The chain employs TRBV15 and TRBJ2-2, with 8 bases that match TRBD1. The CDR3 has 13 residues. CDR1 and CDR2 (germline): LNHNV, YYDKDF (reference sequence). V lost 10 bases, J lost 5 bases, and 6 bases stayed unmatched. The CDR3: CAIRQGRTGELFF. The CDR3 DNA reads as TGTGCCATACGACAGGGGCGTACCGGGGAGCTGTTTTTT.

The gene calls are TRBV27 and TRBJ1-1; 10 bases map to TRBD1. This CDR3 is built from 16 residues. V dropped 3 bases and J dropped 4; count of bases not matched to a gene: 8. CDR1 is MNHEY, CDR2 SMNVEV, per germline (reference sequence). The CDR3 protein is CASSFSGTGAFTEAFF. Written as DNA, the CDR3 is TGTGCCAGCAGTTTCTCCGGGACAGGGGCTTTCACTGAAGCTTTCTTT.

The chain uses TRBV28 and TRBJ2-1, with 7 bases that match TRBD1. Germline V CDR1 and CDR2: MDHEN, SYDVKM. V shed 7 bases, J shed 2 bases, and the junction held 5 bases outside the gene matches. This CDR3 has 14 residues. CDR3 protein: CASILQGTYNEQFF. The CDR3 DNA sequence: TGTGCCAGCATCCTACAGGGGACCTACAATGAGCAGTTCTTC.

The V gene is TRBV9, the J gene TRBJ2-5; 8 bases fit TRBD2. This CDR3 comprises 14 residues. Germline V gene sequence: CDR1 SGDLS, CDR2 YYNGEE. V dropped 3 bases and J dropped 2; count of bases not matched to a gene: 3. The CDR3 loop is CASSATSAQETQYF. In DNA, the CDR3 is TGTGCCAGCAGCGCGACTAGCGCGCAAGAGACCCAGTACTTC.

The chain recombines TRBV5-4 with TRBJ2-2; 7 bases align to TRBD1. V dropped 0 bases and J dropped 2; count of bases not matched to a gene: 1. The CDR3 contains 15 residues. CDR1 is SGHNT, CDR2 YYREEE, per germline (reference sequence). CDR3 DNA: TGTGCCAGCAGCTTGGGGGACAGAAACACCGGGGAGCTGTTTTTT. Its translation: CASSLGDRNTGELFF.

In this sample, this clone turned up a few times. The J gene is TRBJ2-7, the V gene TRBV11-2, with 7 bases matching TRBD1. This CDR3 region has 16 residues. Germline assignment: CDR1 SGHAT and CDR2 FQNNGV. Unmatched junction bases numbered 12, after V lost 5 bases and J lost 2 bases. The CDR3 here is CASSPLDRVGAYEQYF. The CDR3 DNA sequence: TGTGCCAGCAGCCCCCTAGACAGGGTTGGCGCCTACGAGCAGTACTTC.

V usage is TRBV28 and J usage is TRBJ1-6; 7 bases align to TRBD1. There are 17 residues in the CDR3. V lost 6 bases, J lost 2 bases, and 10 bases stayed unmatched. Germline assignment: CDR1 MDHEN and CDR2 SYDVKM. The CDR3 loop is CASSTQQGMTYNSPLHF. CDR3 bases: TGTGCCAGCAGCACTCAACAGGGGATGACCTATAATTCACCCCTCCACTTT.

The V call is TRBV2, the J call TRBJ2-7, with 7 bases lining up with TRBD2. The V segment lost 1 base and the J segment 2 bases; nucleotides outside the gene matches: 8. This CDR3 spans 16 amino acids. Germline values: CDR1 SNHLY, CDR2 FYNNEI. In DNA form, the CDR3 reads TGTGCCAGCAGTGAAGAGGCCTGGGAGGGGACCTACGAGCAGTACTTC. Translating gives CASSEEAWEGTYEQYF.

This clone was picked up a small number of times. The chain links TRBV30 to TRBJ1-5; 10 nucleotides agree with TRBD1. CDR1 is GTSNPN, CDR2 SVGIG, per germline (reference sequence). The CDR3 is 17 residues long. The V gene end was trimmed by 5 bases and the J gene end by 0 bases; junction bases not matched to a gene: 10. CDR3 sequence: CAWGRDRGPYSNQPQHF. Written as DNA, the CDR3 is TGTGCCTGGGGGCGGGACAGGGGACCATATAGCAATCAGCCCCAGCATTTT.

J is TRBJ2-2 and V is TRBV2, with 7 bases identical to TRBD2. Germline V CDR1 and CDR2: SNHLY, FYNNEI. The CDR3 sequence is 15 residues long. V trimming: 6 bases; J trimming: 6 bases; junction bases outside the gene matches: 10. The CDR3 nucleotides read TGTGCCAGCAGCGGGGGAGGGCCGGGGTCCGGGGAGCTGTTTTTT. Amino acids: CASSGGGPGSGELFF.

The V and J genes are TRBV5-1 and TRBJ1-4, with D hard to call. CDR1 is SGHRS and CDR2 is YFSETQ in the germline V gene. The V end was cut by 2 bases, the J end by 0 bases, with 8 bases between. The CDR3 sequence is 15 residues long. Written as DNA, the CDR3 is TGCGCCAGCAGCTTCGAGGGTGCAACTAATGAAAAACTGTTTTTT. It encodes CASSFEGATNEKLFF. Filled out from reference TRBV5-1 and TRBJ1-4, the complete variable domain reads KAGVTQTPRYLIKTRGQQVTLSCSPISGHRSVSWYQQTPGQGLQFLFEYFSETQRNKGNFPGRFSGRQFSNSRSEMNVSTLELGDSALYLCASSFEGATNEKLFFGSGTQLSVL.

CDR3 region: CASSARDRGVRNTGELFF. CDR3 DNA: TGTGCCAGCAGCGCCCGGGACAGGGGGGTTCGGAACACCGGGGAGCTGTTTTTT. The rearrangement uses TRBV9 and TRBJ2-2, with 11 bases fitting TRBD1. Germline V gene data show CDR1 as SGDLS and CDR2 as YYNGEE. The length of the CDR3 is 18 residues. The J segment lost 1 base and the V segment lost 3 bases, leaving 8 bases of the junction unmatched.

This clone was observed a single time. The J gene is TRBJ1-1, the V gene TRBV2, with D possibly matching TRBD1 (5 bases). In germline, CDR1 is SNHLY, CDR2 FYNNEI. The CDR3 is 14 residues long. V was pared by 6 bases and J by 0 bases, with 11 bases between. CDR3 nucleotide sequence: TGTGCCAGCAGCTGGACATTTTTGAACACTGAAGCTTTCTTT. Encoded protein: CASSWTFLNTEAFF.

The chain employs TRBV30 and TRBJ1-1; 9 nucleotides match TRBD1. Germline CDR1 and CDR2: GTSNPN and SVGIG (reference sequence). This CDR3 contains 13 residues. The ends lost 3 bases at V and 8 bases at J; junction bases unmatched: 7. In DNA form, the CDR3 reads TGTGCCTGGAGCGCGGACAGGGGTGGGGAAGCTTTCTTT. Translation: CAWSADRGGEAFF.

This clone was counted once. The V call is TRBV27, the J call TRBJ1-1, with TRBD1 identical over 9 bases. Germline V gene sequence: CDR1 MNHEY, CDR2 SMNVEV (reference sequence). The V gene end was trimmed by 3 bases and the J gene end by 1 base; junction bases not matched to a gene: 9. The CDR3 contains 17 residues. The CDR3 DNA reads TGTGCCAGCAGTTTGGGACCCGGGACAGGGCAGAACACTGAAGCTTTCTTT. Its translation is CASSLGPGTGQNTEAFF.

The rearrangement uses TRBV27 and TRBJ1-5, with 8 bases that match TRBD1. The V gene's germline CDR1 is MNHEY and CDR2 SMNVEV (reference sequence). The CDR3 totals 14 residues. Losses at the gene ends were 3 bases for V and 4 bases for J; bases not matched to a gene: 2. The CDR3 DNA reads as TGTGCCAGCAGTTTTACAGGGGGTAATCAGCCCCAGCATTTT. Its protein is CASSFTGGNQPQHF.

This clone was picked up a small number of times. The chain employs TRBV3-1 (or the pseudogene TRBV3-2) and TRBJ2-1, with a possible D match to TRBD2 (6 bases). The CDR3 consists of 16 residues. Germline V gene lookup returns CDR1 LGHDT and CDR2 YNNKEL (reference sequence). Trimming took 4 bases from V and 2 from J, leaving 15 bases between them. The CDR3 loop is CASSPGTGDPYNEQFF. Here the CDR3 DNA reads TGTGCCAGCAGCCCTGGGACGGGAGATCCCTACAATGAGCAGTTCTTC.